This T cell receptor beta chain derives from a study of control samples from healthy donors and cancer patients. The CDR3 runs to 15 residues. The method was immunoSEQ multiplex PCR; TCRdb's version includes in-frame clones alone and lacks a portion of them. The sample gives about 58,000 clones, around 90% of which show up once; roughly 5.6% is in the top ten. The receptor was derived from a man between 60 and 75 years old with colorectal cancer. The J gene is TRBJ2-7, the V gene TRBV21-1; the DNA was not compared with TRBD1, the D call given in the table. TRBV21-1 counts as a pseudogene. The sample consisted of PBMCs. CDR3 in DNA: TGTGCCAGCACCGAGAGGGGGACAGGGTCTTACGAGCAGTACTTC. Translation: CASTERGTGSYEQYF.